This T cell receptor beta chain was sequenced for a study of Tregs in tolerant kidney transplant recipients. Concerning this clone: Its antigen is still unknown.

Thawed PBMCs were FACS-sorted into unstimulated CD4+CD25+CD127- regulatory T cells, CD4+CD25- non-regulatory cells, CD4 and CD8 cells. Regulatory T cells were sorted from thawed PBMCs rested overnight at 37°C with around 190 IU/ml IL-2. The study, taken as a whole, reports: The most relevant donor-specific Treg TCRbeta repertoire apparently came from expansion with activated donor B cells.

Only in-frame clones appear in the TCRdb table, and some are missing; sequencing was by immunoSEQ multiplex PCR. The sample lists 60,000 to 65,000 clones; roughly 98% were seen once. Source: Tregs from blood, taken before the transplant. This TCR was sampled from a human donor who received a combined kidney and bone marrow transplant.

Here the CDR3 reads CASSPSRQGMNTEAFF. The CDR3 bases are TGTGCCAGCAGCCCCTCTCGACAGGGGATGAACACTGAAGCTTTCTTT. This chain uses TRBV7-6 with TRBJ1-1, with 8 bases lining up with TRBD1. CDR1 is SGHVS, CDR2 FNYEAQ, per germline. This CDR3 contains 16 residues. Losses at the gene ends were 5 bases for V and 0 bases for J; bases not matched to a gene: 8.